The T cell receptor beta chain described here comes from a study of CD8+ T cells in alopecia areata. About the research overall: Severity scores in treated patients reflected the percentage of scalp affected.

Study-level points and caveats: Unlike in mice, where it was clearer, TCR sharing across patients was less clear, possibly HLA-related. Lesional scalp exceeded normal scalp in clonality, especially in alopecia totalis/universalis.

CDR1 MNHNS and CDR2 SASEGT come from the germline V gene. V was trimmed by 4 bases and J by 4 bases, leaving 16 bases between them. This CDR3 spans 15 amino acids. As for treatment: oral pan-JAK inhibitor, 5-10 mg twice daily. T lymphocytes (CD4+ and CD8+) were sorted from PBMCs. This clone was observed a handful of times. As yet, its antigen is unknown. Reverse transcription of extracted RNA yielded cDNA, which provided the sequencing template. Repertoires were generated with immunoSEQ multiplex PCR, while TCRdb's copy carries only in-frame clones and drops some. Among around 60,000 clones, 46% were seen once, and the ten largest hold around 21%.

The genes are TRBV6-1 and TRBJ1-1, with D possibly TRBD1 on 5 matching bases. The receptor was isolated from a human donor with alopecia areata. This sample comprised CD8+ T cells sorted from blood, obtained at approximately week 36, from a patient treated with tofacitinib. The CDR3 region has the DNA TGTGCCAGCAGTGGCTTTAGTGGGGGTTCCACTGAAGCTTTCTTT. It specifies CASSGFSGGSTEAFF.